Listed below are T cell receptor beta chains from one sample, sequenced in a study of T cell responses to AZD1222 COVID-19 vaccine. Profiling relied on immunoSEQ multiplex PCR, and the TCRdb table lists in-frame clones only, not all of them. The table includes roughly 180,000 clones, 80% to 95% detected once. Source: peripheral blood, taken 28 days after the second AZD1222 dose. Every receptor here comes from an adult who received the AZD1222 COVID-19 vaccine. CDR3s leave out the opening cysteine and the closing phenylalanine or tryptophan. D genes are given only for firm matches.

D,V,J,CDR3
.,TRBV6-2/TRBV6-3,TRBJ2-7,ASSYGHSYEQY
TRBD1,TRBV5-1,TRBJ1-1,ASSLYRGTEAF
.,TRBV5-1,TRBJ1-2,ASGPDRDGYT
.,TRBV18,TRBJ2-5,ASSPPETRGETQY
TRBD2,TRBV4-1,TRBJ2-4,ASSQERVASGGARAKNIQY
.,TRBV7-3,TRBJ1-5,ASSLTQEQPQH
TRBD1,TRBV19,TRBJ2-2,ASRNRGANTGELF
TRBD2,TRBV5-6,TRBJ2-1,ASSLPSGSNEQF
.,TRBV6-1,TRBJ1-1,ASGRELAEAF
TRBD2,TRBV5-6,TRBJ2-3,ASSLELAGGPKQY
.,TRBV19,TRBJ2-7,ASSIRGRGVGYEQY
.,TRBV14,TRBJ2-1,ASSPFVGHGEQF
.,TRBV5-6,TRBJ1-2,ASSFGSYGYT
.,TRBV7-2,TRBJ2-5,ASSFQYQETQY
.,TRBV9,TRBJ2-3,ASNRAIASTDTQY
.,TRBV5-6,TRBJ1-5,ASSLTDGFNQPQH
TRBD1,TRBV5-5,TRBJ1-4,ASSLGGQLNEKLF
TRBD1,TRBV18,TRBJ1-3,ASSGPGGSGNTIY
.,TRBV30,TRBJ2-1,AWSVRADNEQF
.,TRBV19,TRBJ1-5,ASRYRDSYSNQPQH
TRBD1,TRBV4-2,TRBJ2-7,ASSPQTGYSYEQY
.,TRBV28,TRBJ1-5,ASRTPKRSNQPQH
TRBD1,TRBV2,TRBJ1-5,ASRRQGAYSNQPQH
.,TRBV5-4,TRBJ1-3,ASSLGQLGNTIY
.,TRBV4-1,TRBJ2-1,ASSQVDLGISYNEQF
TRBD1,TRBV19,TRBJ1-2,ASSMGQGVSYGYT
.,TRBV5-4,TRBJ1-2,ASSLGGSRALYGYT
TRBD1,TRBV18,TRBJ2-7,ASSPGIGGTVGEQY
TRBD2,TRBV6-5,TRBJ2-7,ASSSWTSGSYEQY
.,TRBV6-5,TRBJ2-3,ASRRERGSTDTQY
TRBD2,TRBV7-9,TRBJ2-1,ASSVSGGRFNEQF
.,TRBV3-1/TRBV3-2,TRBJ1-3,ASSQSASGNTIY
.,TRBV2,TRBJ1-4,ASRKAFATNEKLF
.,TRBV2,TRBJ2-7,ASSVLGQEAGEQY
.,TRBV6-1,TRBJ2-3,ASSEAMGRFTDTQY
.,TRBV5-1,TRBJ1-4,ASSPGPEANEKLF
TRBD1,TRBV19,TRBJ2-7,ASSPGQSYEQY
.,TRBV12-3/TRBV12-4,TRBJ1-1,ASRMGGTEAF
.,TRBV6-5,TRBJ2-7,ASKATLTYEQY
.,TRBV2,TRBJ1-1,ASSEALYPRGAF
.,TRBV7-6,TRBJ1-5,ASSSEGDQPQH
.,TRBV7-9,TRBJ1-5,ASSLSGVPQPQH
.,TRBV3-1/TRBV3-2,TRBJ2-1,ASSRTLYNEQF
.,TRBV10-2,TRBJ1-1,ASSELQGKGTEAF
.,TRBV5-4,TRBJ1-2,ASSLPSGGYT
.,TRBV9,TRBJ1-2,ASLGNYGYT
TRBD1,TRBV5-1,TRBJ2-5,ASSFGGTGRETQY
TRBD1,TRBV18,TRBJ1-6,ASSLGTANSPLH
TRBD1,TRBV11-2,TRBJ1-1,ASRPGTGRPNTEAF
.,TRBV19,TRBJ2-7,ASSIGSGSSYEQY
TRBD1,TRBV4-1,TRBJ2-7,ASSLRDSGYEQY
.,TRBV6-4,TRBJ2-3,ASSDSVGRGTDTQY
TRBD1,TRBV5-6,TRBJ1-2,ASSLVDRQGYYT
TRBD2,TRBV5-1,TRBJ2-5,ASSLARLIAGPETQY
.,TRBV30,TRBJ1-2,AWMAPWDGYT